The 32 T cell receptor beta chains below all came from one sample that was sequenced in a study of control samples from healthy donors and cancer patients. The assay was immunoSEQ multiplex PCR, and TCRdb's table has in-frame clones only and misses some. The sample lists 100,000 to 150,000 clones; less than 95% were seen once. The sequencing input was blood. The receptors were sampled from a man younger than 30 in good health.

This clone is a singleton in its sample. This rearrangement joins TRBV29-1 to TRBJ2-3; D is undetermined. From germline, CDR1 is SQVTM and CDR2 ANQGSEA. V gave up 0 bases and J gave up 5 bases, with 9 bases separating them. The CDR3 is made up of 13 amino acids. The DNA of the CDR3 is TGCAGCGTTGAAGATGTGTCAGTAGATACGCAGTATTTT. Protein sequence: CSVEDVSVDTQYF.

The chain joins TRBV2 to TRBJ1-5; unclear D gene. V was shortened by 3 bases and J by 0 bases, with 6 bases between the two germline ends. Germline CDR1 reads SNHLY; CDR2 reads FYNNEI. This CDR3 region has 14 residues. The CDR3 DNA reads TGTGCCAGCAGTGATGTGTATAGCAATCAGCCCCAGCATTTT. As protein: CASSDVYSNQPQHF.

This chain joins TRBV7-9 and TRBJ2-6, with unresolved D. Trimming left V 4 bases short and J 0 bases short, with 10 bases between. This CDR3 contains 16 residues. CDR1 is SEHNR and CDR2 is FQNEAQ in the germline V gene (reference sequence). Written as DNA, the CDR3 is TGTGCCAGCAGCTCAACGAGAATCTCTGGGGCCAACGTCCTGACTTTC. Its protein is CASSSTRISGANVLTF.

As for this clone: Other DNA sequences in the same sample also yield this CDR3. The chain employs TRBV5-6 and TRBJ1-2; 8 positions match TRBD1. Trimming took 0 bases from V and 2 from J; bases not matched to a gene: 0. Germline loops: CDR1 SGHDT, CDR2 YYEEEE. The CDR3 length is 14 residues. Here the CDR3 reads CASSLGQGNYGYTF. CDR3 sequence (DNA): TGTGCCAGCAGCTTGGGACAGGGGAACTATGGCTACACCTTC.

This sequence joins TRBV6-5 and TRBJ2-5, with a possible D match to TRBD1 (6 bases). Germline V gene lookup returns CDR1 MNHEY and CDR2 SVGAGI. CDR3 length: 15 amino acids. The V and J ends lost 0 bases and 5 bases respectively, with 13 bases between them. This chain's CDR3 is CASSYSPRQVETQYF. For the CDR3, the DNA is TGTGCCAGCAGTTACTCCCCCCGACAGGTGGAGACCCAGTACTTC.

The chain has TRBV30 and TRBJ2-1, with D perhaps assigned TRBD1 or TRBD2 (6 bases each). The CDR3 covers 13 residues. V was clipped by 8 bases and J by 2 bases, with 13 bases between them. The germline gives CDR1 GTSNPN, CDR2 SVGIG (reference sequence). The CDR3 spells CAEGGLTYNEQFF. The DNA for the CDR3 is TGTGCCGAGGGGGGTTTGACCTACAATGAGCAGTTCTTC.

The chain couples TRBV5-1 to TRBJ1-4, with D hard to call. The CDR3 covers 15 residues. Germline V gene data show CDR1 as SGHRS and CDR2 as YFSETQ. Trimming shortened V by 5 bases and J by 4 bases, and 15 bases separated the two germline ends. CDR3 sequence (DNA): TGCGCCAGCAGTCCCGGACCGGGTTTTAATGAAAAACTGTTTTTT. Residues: CASSPGPGFNEKLFF. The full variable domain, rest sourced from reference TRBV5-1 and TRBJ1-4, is KAGVTQTPRYLIKTRGQQVTLSCSPISGHRSVSWYQQTPGQGLQFLFEYFSETQRNKGNFPGRFSGRQFSNSRSEMNVSTLELGDSALYLCASSPGPGFNEKLFFGSGTQLSVL.

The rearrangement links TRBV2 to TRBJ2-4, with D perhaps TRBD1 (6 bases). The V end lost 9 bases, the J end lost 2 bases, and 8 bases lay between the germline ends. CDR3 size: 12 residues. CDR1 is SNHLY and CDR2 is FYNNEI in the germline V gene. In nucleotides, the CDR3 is TGTGCCAGGGGGGCACCCAAAAACATTCAGTACTTC. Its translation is CARGAPKNIQYF.

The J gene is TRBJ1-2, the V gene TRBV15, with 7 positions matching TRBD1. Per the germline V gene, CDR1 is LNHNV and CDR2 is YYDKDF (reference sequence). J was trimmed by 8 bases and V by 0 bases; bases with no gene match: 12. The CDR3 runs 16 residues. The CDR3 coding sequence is TGTGCCACCAGCAGAGATCCGCTCACAGGGGTGGGCGGCTACACCTTC. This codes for CATSRDPLTGVGGYTF.

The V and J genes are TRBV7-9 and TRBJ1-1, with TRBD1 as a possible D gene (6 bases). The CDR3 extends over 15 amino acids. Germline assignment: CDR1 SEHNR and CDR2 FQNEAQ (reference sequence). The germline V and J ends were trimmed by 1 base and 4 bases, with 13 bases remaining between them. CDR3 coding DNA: TGTGCCAGCAGCTTAGAACGGACAGCCGTCACTGAAGCTTTCTTT. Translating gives CASSLERTAVTEAFF.

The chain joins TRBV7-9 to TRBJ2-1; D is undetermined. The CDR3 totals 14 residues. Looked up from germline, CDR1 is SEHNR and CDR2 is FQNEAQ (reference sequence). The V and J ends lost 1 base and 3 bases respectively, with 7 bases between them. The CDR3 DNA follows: TGTGCCAGCAGCTTAGAGGTAGTCTACAATGAGCAGTTCTTC. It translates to CASSLEVVYNEQFF.

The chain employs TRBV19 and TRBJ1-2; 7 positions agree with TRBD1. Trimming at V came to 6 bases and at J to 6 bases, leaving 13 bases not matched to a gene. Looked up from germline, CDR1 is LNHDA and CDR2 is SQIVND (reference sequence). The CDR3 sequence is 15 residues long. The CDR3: CASRISKGATNGYTF. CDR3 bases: TGTGCCAGTAGGATCTCGAAGGGGGCGACGAATGGCTACACCTTC.

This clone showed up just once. This CDR3 reads CASSYGRDTQYF. The CDR3 region has the DNA TGTGCCAGCAGTTACGGTCGCGATACGCAGTATTTT. This chain uses TRBV6-5 with TRBJ2-3; D gene uncertain. The V end lost 2 bases, the J end lost 6 bases, and 6 bases lay between the germline ends. Germline lookup yields CDR1 MNHEY and CDR2 SVGAGI. This CDR3 contains 12 residues.

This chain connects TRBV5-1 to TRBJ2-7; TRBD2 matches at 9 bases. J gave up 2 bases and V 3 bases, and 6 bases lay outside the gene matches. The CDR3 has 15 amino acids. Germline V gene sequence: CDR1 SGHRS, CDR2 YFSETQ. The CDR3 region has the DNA TGCGCCAGCAGCTGGACGACTAGCGGAACCTACGAGCAGTACTTC. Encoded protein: CASSWTTSGTYEQYF.

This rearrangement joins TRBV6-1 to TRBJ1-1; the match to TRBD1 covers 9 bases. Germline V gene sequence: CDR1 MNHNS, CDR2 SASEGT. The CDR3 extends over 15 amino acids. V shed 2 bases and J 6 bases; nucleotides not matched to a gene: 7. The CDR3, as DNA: TGTGCCAGCAGTGAACCGGGACAGGGATACTCTGAAGCTTTCTTT. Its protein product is CASSEPGQGYSEAFF.

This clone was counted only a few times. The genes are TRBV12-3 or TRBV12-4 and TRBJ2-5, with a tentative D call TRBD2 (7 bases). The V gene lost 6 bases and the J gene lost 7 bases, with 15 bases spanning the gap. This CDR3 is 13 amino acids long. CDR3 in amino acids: CASSPGGSGTQYF. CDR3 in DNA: TGTGCCAGCAGCCCGGGGGGCTCCGGGACCCAGTACTTC.

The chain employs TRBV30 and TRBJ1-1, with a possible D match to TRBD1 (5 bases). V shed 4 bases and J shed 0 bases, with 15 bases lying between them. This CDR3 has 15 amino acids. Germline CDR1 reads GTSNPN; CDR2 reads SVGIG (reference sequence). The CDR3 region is CAWTLRGTVNTEAFF. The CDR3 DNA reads TGTGCCTGGACCCTACGTGGGACGGTGAACACTGAAGCTTTCTTT.

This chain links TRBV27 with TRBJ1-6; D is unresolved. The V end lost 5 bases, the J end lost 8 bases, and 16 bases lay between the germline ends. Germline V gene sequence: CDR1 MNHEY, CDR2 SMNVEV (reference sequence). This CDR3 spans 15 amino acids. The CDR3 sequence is CASSADMDGHSPLHF. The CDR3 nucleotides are TGTGCCAGCAGTGCTGACATGGACGGCCATTCACCCCTCCACTTT.

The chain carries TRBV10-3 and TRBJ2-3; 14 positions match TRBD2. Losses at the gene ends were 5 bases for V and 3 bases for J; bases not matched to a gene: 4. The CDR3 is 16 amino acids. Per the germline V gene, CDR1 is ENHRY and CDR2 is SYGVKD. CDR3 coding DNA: TGTGCCATCAGTCAAAGACTAGCGGGGGGGACAGATACGCAGTATTTT. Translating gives CAISQRLAGGTDTQYF.

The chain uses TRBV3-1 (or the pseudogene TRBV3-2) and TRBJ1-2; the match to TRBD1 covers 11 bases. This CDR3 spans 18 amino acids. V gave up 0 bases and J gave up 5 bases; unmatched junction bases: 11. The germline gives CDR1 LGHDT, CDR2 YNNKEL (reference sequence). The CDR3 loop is CASSQDLFRDRGEYGYTF. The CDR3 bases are TGTGCCAGCAGCCAAGACCTCTTCCGGGACAGGGGGGAGTATGGCTACACCTTC.

Here the CDR3 reads CASSLDSLNTEAFF. CDR3 nucleotides: TGCGCCAGCAGCTTGGACAGTCTGAACACTGAAGCTTTCTTT. The genes are TRBV5-1 and TRBJ1-1, with D hard to call. V dropped 0 bases and J dropped 0 bases, with 6 bases sitting between them. CDR1 SGHRS and CDR2 YFSETQ come from the germline V gene. This CDR3 region has 14 residues.

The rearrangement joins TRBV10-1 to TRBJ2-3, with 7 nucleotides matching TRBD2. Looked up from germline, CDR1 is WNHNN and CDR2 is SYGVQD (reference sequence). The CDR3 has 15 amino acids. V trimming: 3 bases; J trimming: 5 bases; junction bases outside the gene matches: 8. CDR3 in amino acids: CASSDLAVGKDTQYF. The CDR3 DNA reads TGCGCCAGCAGTGACCTAGCGGTAGGGAAAGATACGCAGTATTTT.

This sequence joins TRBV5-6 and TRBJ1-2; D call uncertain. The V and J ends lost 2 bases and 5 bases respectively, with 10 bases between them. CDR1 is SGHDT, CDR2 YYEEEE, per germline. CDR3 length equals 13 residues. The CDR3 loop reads CASSFNGDYGYTF. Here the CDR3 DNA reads TGTGCCAGCAGCTTTAATGGGGATTATGGCTACACCTTC.

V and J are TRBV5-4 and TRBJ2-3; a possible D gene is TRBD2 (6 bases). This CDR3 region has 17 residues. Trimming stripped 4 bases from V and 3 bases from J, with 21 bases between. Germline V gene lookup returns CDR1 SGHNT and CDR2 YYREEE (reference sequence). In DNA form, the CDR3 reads TGTGCCAGCAGCCTAAAAAGATCTAGCGTGAGGACAGATACGCAGTATTTT. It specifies CASSLKRSSVRTDTQYF. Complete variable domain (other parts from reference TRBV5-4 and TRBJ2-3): ETGVTQSPTHLIKTRGQQVTLRCSSQSGHNTVSWYQQALGQGPQFIFQYYREEENGRGNFPPRFSGLQFPNYSSELNVNALELDDSALYLCASSLKRSSVRTDTQYFGPGTRLTVL.

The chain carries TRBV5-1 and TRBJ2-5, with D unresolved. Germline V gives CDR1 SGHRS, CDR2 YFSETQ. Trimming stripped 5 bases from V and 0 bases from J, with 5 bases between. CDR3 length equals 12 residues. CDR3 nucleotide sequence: TGCGCCAGCAGGACGTACCAAGAGACCCAGTACTTC. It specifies CASRTYQETQYF.

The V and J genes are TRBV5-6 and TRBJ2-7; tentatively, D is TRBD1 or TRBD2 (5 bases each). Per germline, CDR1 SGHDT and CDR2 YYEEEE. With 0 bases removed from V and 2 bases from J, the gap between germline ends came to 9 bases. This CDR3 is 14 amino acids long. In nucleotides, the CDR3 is TGTGCCAGCAGCTTGGGAGGGGATACCTACGAGCAGTACTTC. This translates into CASSLGGDTYEQYF.

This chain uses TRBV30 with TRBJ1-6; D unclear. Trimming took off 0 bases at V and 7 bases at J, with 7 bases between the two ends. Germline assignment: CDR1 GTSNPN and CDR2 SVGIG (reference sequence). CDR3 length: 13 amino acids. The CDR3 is CAWSVSANSPLHF. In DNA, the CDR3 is TGTGCCTGGAGTGTCAGCGCAAATTCACCCCTCCACTTT.

CDR3 in DNA: TGTGCCAGCAGTCCTTTAGGACAGGGGGCTTTCTTT. Translating gives CASSPLGQGAFF. The chain combines TRBV6-5 with TRBJ1-1; TRBD1 aligns across 9 bases. The length of the CDR3 is 12 residues. CDR1 and CDR2 (germline): MNHEY, SVGAGI. After removal of 5 bases from V and 11 bases from J, the junction contained 6 bases not matched to a gene.

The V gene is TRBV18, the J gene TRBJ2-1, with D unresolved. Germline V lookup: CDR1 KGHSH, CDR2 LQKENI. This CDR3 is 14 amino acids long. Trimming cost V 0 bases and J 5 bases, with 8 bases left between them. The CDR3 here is CASSPPVKDNEQFF. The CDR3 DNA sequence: TGTGCCAGCTCACCACCGGTGAAAGACAATGAGCAGTTCTTC.

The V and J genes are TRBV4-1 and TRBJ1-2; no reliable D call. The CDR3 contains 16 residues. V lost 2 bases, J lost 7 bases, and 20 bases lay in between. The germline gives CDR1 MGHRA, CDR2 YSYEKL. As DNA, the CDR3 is TGCGCCAGCAGCCAATACAAAAGTCCGGGATCCCCTGGCTACACCTTC. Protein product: CASSQYKSPGSPGYTF.

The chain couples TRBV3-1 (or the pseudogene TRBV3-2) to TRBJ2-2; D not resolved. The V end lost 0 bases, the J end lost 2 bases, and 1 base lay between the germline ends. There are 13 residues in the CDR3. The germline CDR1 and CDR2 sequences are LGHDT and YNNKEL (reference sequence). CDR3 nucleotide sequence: TGTGCCAGCAGCCAAGACAACACCGGGGAGCTGTTTTTT. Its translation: CASSQDNTGELFF.

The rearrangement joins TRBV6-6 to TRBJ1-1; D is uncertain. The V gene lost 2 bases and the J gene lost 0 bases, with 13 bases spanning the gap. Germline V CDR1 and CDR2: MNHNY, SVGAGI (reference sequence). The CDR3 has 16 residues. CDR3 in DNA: TGTGCCAGCAGTTACCCGGGAGAGAAGATGAACACTGAAGCTTTCTTT. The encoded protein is CASSYPGEKMNTEAFF.